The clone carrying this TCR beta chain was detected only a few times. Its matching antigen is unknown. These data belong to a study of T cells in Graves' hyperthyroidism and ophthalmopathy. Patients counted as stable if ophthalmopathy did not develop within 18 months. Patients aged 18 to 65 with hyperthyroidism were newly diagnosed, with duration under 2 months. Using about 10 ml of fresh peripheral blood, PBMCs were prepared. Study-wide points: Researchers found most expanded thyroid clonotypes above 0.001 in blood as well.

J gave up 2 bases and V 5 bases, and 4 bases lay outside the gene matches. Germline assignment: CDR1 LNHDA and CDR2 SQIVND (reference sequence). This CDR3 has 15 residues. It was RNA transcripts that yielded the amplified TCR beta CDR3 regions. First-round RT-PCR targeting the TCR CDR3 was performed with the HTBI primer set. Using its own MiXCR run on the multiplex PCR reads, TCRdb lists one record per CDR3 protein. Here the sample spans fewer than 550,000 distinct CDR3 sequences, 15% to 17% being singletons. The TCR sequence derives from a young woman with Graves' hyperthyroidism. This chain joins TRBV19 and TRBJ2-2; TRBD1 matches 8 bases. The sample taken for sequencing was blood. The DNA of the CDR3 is TGTGCCAGTAGTGCGGGACAGGCTAACACCGGGGAGCTGTTTTTT. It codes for CASSAGQANTGELFF.